This passage covers 10 T cell receptor beta chains from one sample sequenced in a study of Graves' ophthalmopathy and Graves' hyperthyroidism (dated by TCRdb to 2017 to 2018). Sequencing relied on an Illumina HiSeq 2000. For repertoire sequencing, TCR beta CDR3 regions were amplified from RNA transcripts. A first-round RT-PCR used HTBI primers with the Qiagen OneStep RT-PCR kit, followed by a second-round multiplex PCR, size selection and purification. TCRdb reran the public reads through fastp at Q25 and MiXCR, keeping productive beta chains. Identical CDR3 proteins give one entry, which carries the most common genes and DNA. The sample table lists some 400,000 distinct CDR3 sequences, around 16% of them with a count of one. The ten largest account for roughly 1.5% of the sample. Sequencing was carried out using peripheral blood. These TCRs come from a woman aged 18-29 years with Graves' ophthalmopathy. Donor details come from another sample of the same person, matched by shared clones.

This clonotype was observed many times. The chain uses TRBV12-3 or TRBV12-4 and TRBJ1-2; D gene unclear. Trimming took off 3 bases at V and 8 bases at J, with 19 bases between the two ends. CDR3 length: 15 residues. CDR3 DNA: TGTGCCAGCAGTTTGATGTCAGGTTCTTCGAGAGGCTACACCTTC. It codes for CASSLMSGSSRGYTF.

Many counts were recorded for this clonotype. The chain joins TRBV29-1 to TRBJ1-2; perhaps TRBD1 as D (6 bases). The CDR3 length is 14 residues. Germline CDR1 and CDR2: SQVTM and ANQGSEA. V was shortened by 5 bases and J by 1 base, with 14 bases between the two germline ends. The CDR3 bases are TGCAGCGTTTCCCCGGACAGAAGTAACTATGGCTACACCTTC. Translation: CSVSPDRSNYGYTF.

This clonotype was observed many times. CDR3 protein: CASSRFGGLYEQYF. Written as DNA, the CDR3 is TGTGCCAGCAGCCGCTTTGGGGGCCTCTACGAGCAGTACTTC. The gene calls are TRBV6-2 or TRBV6-3 and TRBJ2-7, with D possibly being TRBD1 (6 bases). The CDR3 length is 14 residues. The germline V gene encodes CDR1 MNHEY and CDR2 SVGEGT. V gave up 6 bases and J gave up 3 bases, with 15 bases separating them.

This clonotype was seen repeatedly, ten times or more. V usage is TRBV13 and J usage is TRBJ2-7; perhaps TRBD1 as D (6 bases). Germline assignment: CDR1 PRHDT and CDR2 FYEKMQ (reference sequence). There are 15 residues in the CDR3. Trimming pared 5 bases from V and 0 bases from J, leaving 14 bases between. The CDR3 DNA follows: TGTGCCAGCAGCACCCCACGGACAGCCTCCTACGAGCAGTACTTC. Its translation is CASSTPRTASYEQYF.

This clonotype was picked up many times. V and J are TRBV5-1 and TRBJ2-7; D is unclear. CDR1 and CDR2 from the germline V gene are SGHRS and YFSETQ. The V and J ends lost 4 bases and 0 bases respectively, with 11 bases between them. The CDR3 has 14 amino acids. CDR3 bases: TGCGCCAGCAGCAAAACGTCTAGCTCCTACGAGCAGTACTTC. It codes for CASSKTSSSYEQYF.

This clonotype has a count of ten or more. The V gene is TRBV20-1, the J gene TRBJ1-2; TRBD1 agrees at 10 bases. The germline V gene has CDR1 DFQATT and CDR2 SNEGSKA (reference sequence). The junction had 11 bases not matched to a gene; V was cut back by 3 bases and J by 4 bases. The CDR3 totals 16 residues. This CDR3 is CSASGTGTGVFYGYTF. In DNA form, the CDR3 reads TGCAGTGCTAGTGGGACCGGGACAGGGGTCTTCTATGGCTACACCTTC.

The sample holds many counts of this clonotype. The chain has TRBV5-1 and TRBJ2-5; no firm D call. The CDR3 loop spans 17 amino acids. In germline, CDR1 is SGHRS, CDR2 YFSETQ. V shed 0 bases and J shed 1 base, with 16 bases lying between them. CDR3 bases: TGCGCCAGCAGCTTGGCCGGCACTGGTCCCCGCCAAGAGACCCAGTACTTC. Translating gives CASSLAGTGPRQETQYF.

This clonotype has ten or more counts. The chain has TRBV19 and TRBJ1-6; D is unresolved. The CDR3 length is 15 residues. Trimming removed 4 bases from V and 8 bases from J, with 15 bases in between. From germline, CDR1 is LNHDA and CDR2 SQIVND (reference sequence). CDR3 nucleotides: TGTGCCAGTAGTACCCTTGACCCGGTGGATTCACCCCTCCACTTT. This codes for CASSTLDPVDSPLHF.

This chain connects TRBV6-2 or TRBV6-3 to TRBJ2-5, with D tentatively TRBD2 (6 bases). V lost 6 bases and J 5 bases, leaving 13 bases between the germline ends. The CDR3 is 13 residues long. Germline V gives CDR1 MNHEY, CDR2 SVGEGT. CDR3: CASRSRDGETQYF. The DNA for the CDR3 is TGTGCCAGCAGATCGCGGGACGGTGAGACCCAGTACTTC.

This clonotype was picked up many times. The chain employs TRBV30 and TRBJ2-7; tentatively, D is TRBD1 (5 bases). Trimming shortened V by 2 bases and J by 4 bases, and 9 bases separated the two germline ends. Germline V gene sequence: CDR1 GTSNPN, CDR2 SVGIG (reference sequence). The CDR3 loop spans 12 amino acids. The CDR3 DNA reads as TGTGCCTGGAGTCAGGGCCGATACGAGCAGTACTTC. Translation: CAWSQGRYEQYF. The variable domain in full, with the rest retrieved from reference TRBV30 and TRBJ2-7, is SQTIHQWPATLVQPVGSPLSLECTVEGTSNPNLYWYRQAAGRGLQLLFYSVGIGQISSEVPQNLSASRPQDRQFILSSKKLLLSDSGFYLCAWSQGRYEQYFGPGTRLTVT.